The 5 T cell receptor beta chains below come from one sample, sequenced in a study of CD8 T cells in Susac syndrome. A quantity of about 0.5 to 1 ug RNA underwent reverse transcription using random hexamers. TCRdb recomputed calls from the immunoSEQ multiplex PCR reads with MiXCR, one row per CDR3 protein. Of about 150,000 distinct CDR3 sequences in the sample, 95% are singletons; the top ten hold around 0.08%. The sample comprised CD4+ T cells from PBMCs. These receptors were collected from a human donor with Susac syndrome.

In this sample, this clonotype turned up once. J is TRBJ2-2 and V is TRBV5-4; no definite D call. Trimming shortened V by 2 bases and J by 2 bases, and 7 bases separated the two germline ends. The CDR3 spans 14 residues. Germline-derived CDR1 and CDR2 are SGHNT and YYREEE (reference sequence). CDR3 amino acids: CASSLTSNTGELFF. DNA for the CDR3: TGTGCCAGCAGCTTAACAAGCAACACCGGGGAGCTGTTTTTT.

V gene TRBV2 combines with J gene TRBJ2-1; weak D call: TRBD2 (5 bases). CDR1 and CDR2 from the germline V gene are SNHLY and FYNNEI. Trimming removed 3 bases from V and 7 bases from J, with 7 bases in between. The CDR3 is made up of 12 amino acids. In DNA form, the CDR3 reads TGTGCCAGCAGTGAGTCGGGGAATGAGCAGTTCTTC. Protein product: CASSESGNEQFF. Filled out from reference TRBV2 and TRBJ2-1, the complete variable domain reads EPEVTQTPSHQVTQMGQEVILRCVPISNHLYFYWYRQILGQKVEFLVSFYNNEISEKSEIFDDQFSVERPDGSNFTLKIRSTKLEDSAMYFCASSESGNEQFFGPGTRLTVL.

V gene TRBV9 combines with J gene TRBJ2-2, with D maybe TRBD1 (5 bases). V dropped 1 base and J dropped 0 bases, with 13 bases sitting between them. The CDR3 length is 17 residues. Germline V gene data show CDR1 as SGDLS and CDR2 as YYNGEE. The CDR3 sequence is CASSVSLGVANTGELFF. DNA of the CDR3: TGTGCCAGCAGCGTATCATTAGGGGTCGCGAACACCGGGGAGCTGTTTTTT.

The chain has TRBV29-1 and TRBJ1-1; perhaps TRBD1 as D (6 bases). Germline V gives CDR1 SQVTM, CDR2 ANQGSEA. Trimming left V 7 bases short and J 4 bases short, with 16 bases between. The CDR3 contains 13 residues. CDR3 amino acids: CSATMGGPTEAFF. For the CDR3, the DNA is TGCAGCGCTACGATGGGGGGGCCCACTGAAGCTTTCTTT.

The rearrangement links TRBV7-9 to TRBJ2-5; 7 nucleotides agree with TRBD1. The germline CDR1 and CDR2 sequences are SEHNR and FQNEAQ (reference sequence). The V segment lost 5 bases and the J segment 5 bases; nucleotides outside the gene matches: 11. This CDR3 spans 15 amino acids. The CDR3 loop is CASSREQGIRETQYF. In DNA, the CDR3 is TGTGCCAGCAGCCGCGAACAGGGGATTAGGGAGACCCAGTACTTC.